This TCR beta chain came from a study of shared clonotypes between healthy human individuals. Every subset's genomic DNA went evenly onto several immunoSEQ plates. Some clones are missing from TCRdb's copy, which holds only in-frame ones; the method was immunoSEQ multiplex PCR. Counted here are hundreds of thousands of clones, roughly 83% occurring once; the ten biggest clones make up 13%. Germline lookup yields CDR1 SGHKS and CDR2 YYEKEE (reference sequence). The CDR3 spans 16 residues. Trimming took 4 bases from V and 0 from J; bases not matched to a gene: 1. The specimen was PBMCs. This TCR derives from a woman aged 40 to 50 in good health. Some clones in this sample may be carry-over from other donors' samples. J is TRBJ2-1 and V is TRBV5-5; 13 nucleotides line up with TRBD2. CDR3 sequence reads: CASSRTSGSSYNEQFF. CDR3 nucleotide sequence: TGTGCCAGCAGCAGGACTAGCGGGAGCTCCTACAATGAGCAGTTCTTC.